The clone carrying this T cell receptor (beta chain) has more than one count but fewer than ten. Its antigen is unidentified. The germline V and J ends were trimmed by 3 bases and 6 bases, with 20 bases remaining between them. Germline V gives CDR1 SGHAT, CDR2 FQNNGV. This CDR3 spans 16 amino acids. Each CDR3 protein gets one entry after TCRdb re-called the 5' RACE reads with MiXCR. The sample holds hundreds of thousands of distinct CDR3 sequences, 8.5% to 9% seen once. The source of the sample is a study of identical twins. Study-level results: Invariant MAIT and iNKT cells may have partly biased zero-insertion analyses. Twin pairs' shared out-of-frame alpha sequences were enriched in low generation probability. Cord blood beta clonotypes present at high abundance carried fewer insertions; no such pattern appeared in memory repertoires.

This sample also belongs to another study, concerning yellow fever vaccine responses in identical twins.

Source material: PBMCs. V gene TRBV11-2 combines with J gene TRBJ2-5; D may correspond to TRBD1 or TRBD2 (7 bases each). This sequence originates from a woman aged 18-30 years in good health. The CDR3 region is CASSLRGGGGLQTQYF. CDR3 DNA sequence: TGTGCCAGCAGCTTGAGGGGGGGAGGGGGCTTACAGACCCAGTACTTC. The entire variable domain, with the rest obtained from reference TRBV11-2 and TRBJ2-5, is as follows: EAGVAQSPRYKIIEKRQSVAFWCNPISGHATLYWYQQILGQGPKLLIQFQNNGVVDDSQLPKDRFSAERLKGVDSTLKIQPAKLEDSAVYLCASSLRGGGGLQTQYFGPGTRLLVL.